Following are 30 T cell receptor beta chains from one sample sequenced in a study of PD-L1 blockade in urothelial cancer. The time point here: peripheral blood 6 weeks after treatment start. Clones were sequenced by immunoSEQ multiplex PCR, and TCRdb holds only the in-frame ones, with some missing. The sample consists of 48,000 or so clones, about 82% of them appearing once. The starting material was PBMCs, obtained around atezolizumab (anti-PD-L1) treatment. The receptors stem from a man between 65 and 79 years old with urothelial cancer.

V is TRBV19 and J is TRBJ2-7; D is unclear. The CDR3 covers 13 residues. V was pared by 5 bases and J by 0 bases, with 8 bases between. The germline CDR1 and CDR2 sequences are LNHDA and SQIVND (reference sequence). This chain's CDR3 is CASSPEYSYEQYF. The CDR3 DNA reads TGTGCCAGTAGTCCGGAGTACTCCTACGAGCAGTACTTC.

The chain links TRBV5-1 to TRBJ2-1; TRBD2 might be the D (6 bases). The CDR3 has 14 amino acids. The V gene lost 3 bases and the J gene lost 8 bases, with 15 bases spanning the gap. The germline V gene has CDR1 SGHRS and CDR2 YFSETQ. The CDR3 loop is CASSSSAEGYEQFF. DNA of the CDR3: TGCGCCAGCAGCTCCTCAGCGGAGGGGTATGAGCAGTTCTTC.

CDR3 amino acids: CASSPDRANTEAFF. The CDR3 DNA is TGTGCCAGCAGCCCTGACAGGGCTAACACTGAAGCTTTCTTT. This rearrangement joins TRBV7-9 to TRBJ1-1; 7 bases match TRBD1. The CDR3 totals 14 residues. CDR1 and CDR2 (germline): SEHNR, FQNEAQ (reference sequence). Unmatched junction bases numbered 5, after V lost 5 bases and J lost 2 bases.

The gene calls are TRBV6-6 and TRBJ2-5, with D tentatively TRBD2 (5 bases). Germline lookup yields CDR1 MNHNY and CDR2 SVGAGI (reference sequence). This CDR3 has 13 amino acids. Trimming pared 5 bases from V and 3 bases from J, leaving 10 bases between. In DNA form, the CDR3 reads TGTGCCAGCAGTGTCGGGGTGAAAGAGACCCAGTACTTC. Translating gives CASSVGVKETQYF.

The chain has TRBV6-4 and TRBJ2-1; tentatively, D is TRBD2 (7 bases). CDR1 is MRHNA and CDR2 is SNTAGT in the germline V gene. This CDR3 contains 13 residues. Between the trimmed V and J ends, which lost 5 bases and 9 bases, there was a span of 14 bases. CDR3 loop: CASSQGREGEQFF. In DNA form, the CDR3 reads TGTGCCAGCAGTCAGGGGAGGGAGGGTGAGCAGTTCTTC.

The V call is TRBV18, the J call TRBJ1-5, with D hard to call. The V end lost 4 bases, the J end lost 0 bases, and 4 bases lay between the germline ends. The CDR3 contains 13 residues. CDR1 and CDR2 from the germline V gene are KGHSH and LQKENI. The CDR3 protein is CASSLNSNQPQHF. The CDR3 coding sequence is TGTGCCAGCTCACTAAATAGCAATCAGCCCCAGCATTTT.

The chain links TRBV7-3 to TRBJ2-1, with 13 bases aligning to TRBD2. CDR1 SGHTA and CDR2 FQGTGA come from the germline V gene. The ends lost 5 bases at V and 8 bases at J; junction bases unmatched: 6. This CDR3 is 15 amino acids long. In DNA, the CDR3 is TGTGCCAGCAGCCCGGGACTAGCGGGATCGGATGAGCAGTTCTTC. It codes for CASSPGLAGSDEQFF. The full variable domain, its missing parts supplied by reference TRBV7-3 and TRBJ2-1, is GAGVSQTPSNKVTEKGKYVELRCDPISGHTALYWYRQSLGQGPEFLIYFQGTGAADDSGLPNDRFFAVRPEGSVSTLKIQRTERGDSAVYLCASSPGLAGSDEQFFGPGTRLTVL.

This clone has a single count. The chain employs TRBV5-1 and TRBJ2-1; 13 bases agree with TRBD2. Trimming removed 0 bases from V and 7 bases from J; junction bases left unmatched: 4. The V gene's germline CDR1 is SGHRS and CDR2 YFSETQ. The CDR3 loop spans 16 amino acids. The CDR3 DNA follows: TGCGCCAGCAGCTTGGACCCGGGACTAGCGGGGAATGAGCAGTTCTTC. This codes for CASSLDPGLAGNEQFF.

A single count supports this clone. This chain joins TRBV18 and TRBJ2-1; 9 positions match TRBD1. The germline V gene has CDR1 KGHSH and CDR2 LQKENI. The V segment lost 3 bases and the J segment 6 bases; nucleotides outside the gene matches: 3. This CDR3 contains 14 residues. The CDR3 nucleotides read TGTGCCAGCTCACCGGAGACAGGGGGCAATGAGCAGTTCTTC. Translation: CASSPETGGNEQFF. The variable domain in full, with the rest retrieved from reference TRBV18 and TRBJ2-1, is NAGVMQNPRHLVRRRGQEARLRCSPMKGHSHVYWYRQLPEEGLKFMVYLQKENIIDESGMPKERFSAEFPKEGPSILRIQQVVRGDSAAYFCASSPETGGNEQFFGPGTRLTVL.

The chain links TRBV5-4 to TRBJ2-2; TRBD2 matches at 12 bases. The CDR3 length is 16 residues. Germline assignment: CDR1 SGHNT and CDR2 YYREEE (reference sequence). The junction had 2 bases not matched to a gene; V was cut back by 0 bases and J by 5 bases. The CDR3 loop reads CASSLGLAGVTGELFF. In nucleotides, the CDR3 is TGTGCCAGCAGCTTGGGACTAGCGGGAGTAACCGGGGAGCTGTTTTTT.

This chain uses TRBV27 with TRBJ2-7; 8 bases align to TRBD2. Germline CDR1 and CDR2: MNHEY and SMNVEV (reference sequence). V lost 7 bases and J lost 0; bases outside the gene matches: 8. The CDR3 extends over 15 amino acids. The CDR3 here is CASKIPGTSSYEQYF. CDR3 sequence (DNA): TGTGCCAGCAAGATACCCGGGACTAGCTCCTACGAGCAGTACTTC.

The chain couples TRBV5-6 to TRBJ1-2; 8 positions agree with TRBD1. The CDR3 is 14 amino acids. Germline trimming cut 0 bases from V and 8 bases from J; bases unmatched to any gene: 6. Germline V gives CDR1 SGHDT, CDR2 YYEEEE. The DNA of the CDR3 is TGTGCCAGCAGCTTGGGGCAGGGGGCATTGGGCTACACCTTC. Translating it yields CASSLGQGALGYTF.

This clone occurred a few times. The chain has TRBV10-1 and TRBJ2-7; 7 bases line up with TRBD1. J was trimmed by 2 bases and V by 4 bases; bases with no gene match: 5. CDR1 is WNHNN and CDR2 is SYGVQD in the germline V gene (reference sequence). This CDR3 is built from 14 residues. CDR3 DNA: TGCGCCAGCAGTGGACCAGGGGGAACCTACGAGCAGTACTTC. Its translation is CASSGPGGTYEQYF.

The chain combines TRBV9 with TRBJ2-1, with TRBD1 matching over 7 bases. This CDR3 has 15 amino acids. Unmatched junction bases numbered 4, after V lost 0 bases and J lost 4 bases. Germline CDR1 and CDR2: SGDLS and YYNGEE. The CDR3 protein is CASSVGQGTYNEQFF. CDR3 nucleotides: TGTGCCAGCAGCGTAGGACAGGGTACGTACAATGAGCAGTTCTTC.

This rearrangement joins TRBV5-4 to TRBJ2-1; 8 bases line up with TRBD2. The length of the CDR3 is 15 residues. Germline CDR1 SGHNT, CDR2 YYREEE (reference sequence). The ends lost 0 bases at V and 7 bases at J; junction bases unmatched: 6. The CDR3 sequence: CASSLAGGPWNEQFF. CDR3 nucleotide sequence: TGTGCCAGCAGCTTGGCGGGAGGGCCCTGGAATGAGCAGTTCTTC.

The rearrangement links TRBV4-1 to TRBJ2-1; D unclear. CDR1 and CDR2 from the germline V gene are MGHRA and YSYEKL. Trimming took off 3 bases at V and 8 bases at J, with 14 bases between the two ends. The CDR3 length is 14 residues. The CDR3 coding sequence is TGCGCCAGCAGCCAGCGCCTCCTACGGGATGAGCAGTTCTTC. It specifies CASSQRLLRDEQFF.

The J gene is TRBJ1-1, the V gene TRBV27; D might be TRBD1 (6 bases). Germline assignment: CDR1 MNHEY and CDR2 SMNVEV (reference sequence). V was trimmed by 3 bases and J by 4 bases, leaving 12 bases between them. The CDR3 contains 14 residues. The DNA for the CDR3 is TGTGCCAGCAGTTTCAAACAGGGAACCACTGAAGCTTTCTTT. Encoded protein: CASSFKQGTTEAFF.

With regard to this clone: Sequence at one end of the junction differs from germline and may be a read error. The V and J genes are TRBV5-1 and TRBJ2-1; 7 positions match TRBD2. Germline CDR1 reads SGHRS; CDR2 reads YFSETQ. The CDR3 runs to 17 residues. The CDR3 DNA reads TGCGCCAGCAGCTTGCGTCGGGCTAGCGGATCGCACAATGAGCAATTCTTC. It is translated as CASSLRRASGSHNEQFF.

The V call is TRBV18, the J call TRBJ2-7, with D unclear. The CDR3 extends over 15 amino acids. Trimming cost V 2 bases and J 0 bases, with 11 bases left between them. Germline-derived CDR1 and CDR2 are KGHSH and LQKENI. CDR3 region: CASSPMELSSYEQYF. The CDR3, as DNA: TGTGCCAGCTCACCAATGGAGCTCTCCTCCTACGAGCAGTACTTC.

J is TRBJ2-1 and V is TRBV7-3; 9 bases agree with TRBD2. In germline, CDR1 is SGHTA, CDR2 FQGTGA. The CDR3 extends over 15 amino acids. V trimming: 1 base; J trimming: 8 bases; junction bases outside the gene matches: 6. CDR3 residues: CASSLSGRAGDEQFF. The DNA for the CDR3 is TGTGCCAGCAGCTTAAGCGGGAGGGCCGGGGATGAGCAGTTCTTC.

This clone was picked up one time. J is TRBJ2-1 and V is TRBV27, with 7 bases matching TRBD2. The CDR3 contains 17 residues. Germline CDR1 is MNHEY and CDR2 is SMNVEV (reference sequence). V dropped 7 bases and J dropped 3; count of bases not matched to a gene: 15. CDR3 amino acids: CASTLGASGGFYNEQFF. The CDR3 nucleotides are TGTGCCAGCACCCTAGGGGCTAGCGGAGGTTTCTACAATGAGCAGTTCTTC.

The rearrangement uses TRBV28 and TRBJ2-1; TRBD2 aligns across 7 bases. The CDR3 spans 15 residues. From germline, CDR1 is MDHEN and CDR2 SYDVKM. V was pared by 4 bases and J by 0 bases, with 3 bases of the junction left unmatched. The CDR3 nucleotides read TGTGCCAGCAGTTGGGGGGGGGACTCCTACAATGAGCAGTTCTTC. Translation gives CASSWGGDSYNEQFF.

The chain links TRBV5-1 to TRBJ1-4, with a weak D call TRBD1 (6 bases). This CDR3 has 16 amino acids. The V and J ends lost 5 bases and 8 bases respectively, with 22 bases between them. Germline CDR1 SGHRS, CDR2 YFSETQ. CDR3 coding DNA: TGCGCCAGCAGTGGGGGCATGGGTAATAACGGGGAAAAACTGTTTTTT. Translation gives CASSGGMGNNGEKLFF. The entire variable domain, with the rest obtained from reference TRBV5-1 and TRBJ1-4, is as follows: KAGVTQTPRYLIKTRGQQVTLSCSPISGHRSVSWYQQTPGQGLQFLFEYFSETQRNKGNFPGRFSGRQFSNSRSEMNVSTLELGDSALYLCASSGGMGNNGEKLFFGSGTQLSVL.

This rearrangement joins TRBV5-8 to TRBJ2-5; 7 nucleotides align to TRBD1. CDR1 and CDR2 from the germline V gene are SGHTS and YDEGEE. The CDR3 is 14 residues long. Germline trimming cut 4 bases from V and 5 bases from J; bases unmatched to any gene: 8. CDR3 nucleotides: TGTGCCAGCAGCCGAGGACAGGCACGGGAGACCCAGTACTTC. It specifies CASSRGQARETQYF.

The V call is TRBV28, the J call TRBJ2-7, with D possibly TRBD1 on 5 matching bases. The CDR3 is made up of 12 amino acids. V was trimmed by 5 bases and J by 4 bases, leaving 9 bases between them. Germline values: CDR1 MDHEN, CDR2 SYDVKM. The CDR3 protein is CASSPDNYEQYF. CDR3 coding DNA: TGTGCCAGCAGTCCGGACAATTACGAGCAGTACTTC.

The chain employs TRBV25-1 and TRBJ2-7; 11 bases map to TRBD2. V was clipped by 8 bases and J by 2 bases; unmatched bases: 2. CDR1 and CDR2 from the germline V gene are MGHDK and SYGVNS. The CDR3 contains 13 residues. This CDR3 reads CASGTSGAYEQYF. CDR3 nucleotide sequence: TGTGCCAGCGGGACTAGCGGAGCCTACGAGCAGTACTTC.

The V gene is TRBV6-4, the J gene TRBJ2-3; TRBD2 might be the D (6 bases). Germline V CDR1 and CDR2: MRHNA, SNTAGT. The V end was cut by 2 bases, the J end by 4 bases, with 13 bases between. There are 15 residues in the CDR3. The CDR3 reads CASSDGSGNADTQYF. The CDR3 DNA is TGTGCCAGCAGTGACGGTAGCGGAAATGCAGATACGCAGTATTTT.

This clone came up once. This chain uses TRBV5-1 with TRBJ2-1; D gene ambiguous. This CDR3 is built from 13 residues. V was trimmed by 4 bases and J by 5 bases, leaving 10 bases between them. From germline, CDR1 is SGHRS and CDR2 YFSETQ. This CDR3 is CASSAGRNNEQFF. The DNA of the CDR3 is TGCGCCAGCAGCGCCGGCAGGAACAATGAGCAGTTCTTC.

The chain joins TRBV27 to TRBJ1-5; D is unresolved. CDR3 length: 14 amino acids. Trimming took off 5 bases at V and 0 bases at J, with 8 bases between the two ends. Germline CDR1 MNHEY, CDR2 SMNVEV (reference sequence). CDR3 DNA: TGTGCCAGCAGTGGCGGGGATAGCAATCAGCCCCAGCATTTT. Protein sequence: CASSGGDSNQPQHF.

This clone has just one count. The chain employs TRBV19 and TRBJ1-2; 8 positions match TRBD1. Per germline, CDR1 LNHDA and CDR2 SQIVND (reference sequence). Trimming took 4 bases from V and 4 from J; bases not matched to a gene: 11. This CDR3 has 16 residues. For the CDR3, the DNA is TGTGCCAGTAGTACGACAGGGGACCTAACACGCTATGGCTACACCTTC. Residues: CASSTTGDLTRYGYTF.